The sequence of this T cell receptor (beta chain) was determined in a study of cytomegalovirus exposure and HLA in healthy donors. V lost 6 bases to trimming and J lost 5 bases; unmatched junction nucleotides: 8. CDR1 is GTSNPN and CDR2 is SVGIG in the germline V gene (reference sequence). This CDR3 has 14 amino acids. General study results and limits: HLA alleles showed associations with 15,000 to 20,000 TCR beta sequences in a later analysis, at a 0.05 false discovery rate. Excluded: some indistinguishable V segments such as TRBV6-2 and TRBV6-3. In a later analysis, TCR beta V- and J-gene trimming was associated with a missense DCLRE1C variant. Common viral pathogens (according to a later analysis) appeared linked to several of the most significant clusters.

Primers: 60 Vbeta forward and 13 Jbeta reverse. Method: immunoSEQ multiplex PCR; TCRdb's copy keeps in-frame clones and lacks some. The data hold 75,000 to 95,000 clones, with around three fifths observed a single time. In regard to this clone: Its antigen is undetermined.

This chain uses TRBV30 with TRBJ1-3; 9 bases fit TRBD1. The source material was PBMCs. The TCR comes from a woman in her forties or fifties in good health and CMV-seropositive. The DNA for the CDR3 is TGTGCCTGCGCCCCGGGACAGGGCAGAAACACCATATATTTT. Its protein is CACAPGQGRNTIYF.